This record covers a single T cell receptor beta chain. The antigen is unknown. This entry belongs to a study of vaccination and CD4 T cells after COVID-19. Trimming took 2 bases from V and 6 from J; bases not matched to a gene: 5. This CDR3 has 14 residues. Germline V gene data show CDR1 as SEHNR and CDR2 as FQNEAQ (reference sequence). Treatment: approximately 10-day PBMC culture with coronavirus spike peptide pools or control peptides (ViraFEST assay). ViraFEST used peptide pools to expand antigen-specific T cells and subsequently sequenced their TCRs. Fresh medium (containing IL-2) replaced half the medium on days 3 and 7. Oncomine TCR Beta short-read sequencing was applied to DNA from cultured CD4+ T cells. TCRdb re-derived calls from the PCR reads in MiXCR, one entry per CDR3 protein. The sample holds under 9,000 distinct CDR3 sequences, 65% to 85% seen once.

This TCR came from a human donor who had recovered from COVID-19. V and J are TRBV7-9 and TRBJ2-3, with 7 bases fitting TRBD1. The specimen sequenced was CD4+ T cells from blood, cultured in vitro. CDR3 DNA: TGTGCCAGCAGCTTAATTTCCAGGGGGGATACGCAGTATTTT. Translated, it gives CASSLISRGDTQYF. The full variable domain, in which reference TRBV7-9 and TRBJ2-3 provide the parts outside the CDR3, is DTGVSQNPRHKITKRGQNVTFRCDPISEHNRLYWYRQTLGQGPEFLTYFQNEAQLEKSRLLSDRFSAERPKGSFSTLEIQRTEQGDSAMYLCASSLISRGDTQYFGPGTRLTVL.